The sequence of this T cell receptor beta chain was determined in a study of control samples from healthy donors and cancer patients. Germline V gene sequence: CDR1 SGHDT, CDR2 YYEEEE. This CDR3 region has 12 residues. The ends were cut back, 4 bases at V and 8 bases at J, with 12 bases in the middle. Repertoires were generated with immunoSEQ multiplex PCR, while TCRdb's copy carries only in-frame clones and drops some. The repertoire holds approximately 120,000 clones, with 80% to 90% as singletons. The receptor comes from a man in his sixties in good health. The chain uses TRBV5-6 and TRBJ1-2, with TRBD1 as a possible D gene (5 bases). Sequencing used blood. The CDR3 bases are TGTGCCAGCAGCGACGGGGCTTCGGGCTACACCTTC. Translation: CASSDGASGYTF. The full variable domain, in which reference TRBV5-6 and TRBJ1-2 provide the parts outside the CDR3, is DAGVTQSPTHLIKTRGQQVTLRCSPKSGHDTVSWYQQALGQGPQFIFQYYEEEERQRGNFPDRFSGHQFPNYSSELNVNALLLGDSALYLCASSDGASGYTFGSGTRLTVV.